The TCR beta chain described here comes from a study of beta chain features in type 1 diabetes. Sequenced material consisted of expressed TCRB transcripts (all of the isolated RNA was reverse transcribed). Clones were read by immunoSEQ multiplex PCR, and TCRdb kept only the in-frame ones, dropping some. The sample carries tens of thousands of clones, roughly 50% recorded once. The ends lost 8 bases at V and 3 bases at J; junction bases unmatched: 3. This CDR3 has 12 residues. CDR1 is MDHEN and CDR2 is SYDVKM in the germline V gene. On this clone itself: Additional DNA sequences in this sample encode the identical CDR3.

This receptor was obtained from a woman aged 30 to 39 in good health. The sequencing input was stem cell memory CD4+ T cells from blood. The V and J genes are TRBV28 and TRBJ2-7; TRBD1 matches at 8 bases. DNA of the CDR3: TGTGCCAGCCGACAGGGGAGCTACGAGCAGTACTTC. This encodes CASRQGSYEQYF. Looking up the rest from reference TRBV28 and TRBJ2-7 gives the full variable domain: DVKVTQSSRYLVKRTGEKVFLECVQDMDHENMFWYRQDPGLGLRLIYFSYDVKMKEKGDIPEGYSVSREKKERFSLILESASTNQTSMYLCASRQGSYEQYFGPGTRLTVT.